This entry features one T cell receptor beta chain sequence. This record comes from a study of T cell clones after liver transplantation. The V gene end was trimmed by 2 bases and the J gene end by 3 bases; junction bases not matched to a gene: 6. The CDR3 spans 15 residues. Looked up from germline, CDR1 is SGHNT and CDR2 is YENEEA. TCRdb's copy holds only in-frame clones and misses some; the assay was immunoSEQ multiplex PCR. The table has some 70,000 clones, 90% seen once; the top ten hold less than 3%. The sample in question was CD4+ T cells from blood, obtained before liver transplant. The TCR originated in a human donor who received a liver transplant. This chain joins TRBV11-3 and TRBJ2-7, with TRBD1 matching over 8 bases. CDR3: CASSLRGQGHYEQYF. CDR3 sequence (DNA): TGTGCCAGCAGCTTACGCGGACAGGGACACTACGAGCAGTACTTC.